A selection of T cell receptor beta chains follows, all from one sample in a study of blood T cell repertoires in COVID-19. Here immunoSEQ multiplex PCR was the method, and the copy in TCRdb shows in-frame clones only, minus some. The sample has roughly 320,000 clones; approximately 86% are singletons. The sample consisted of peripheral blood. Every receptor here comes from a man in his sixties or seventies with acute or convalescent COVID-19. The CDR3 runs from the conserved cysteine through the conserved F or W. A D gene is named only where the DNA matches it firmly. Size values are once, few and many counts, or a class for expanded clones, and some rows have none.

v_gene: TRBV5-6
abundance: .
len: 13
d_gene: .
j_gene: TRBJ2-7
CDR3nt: TGTGCCAGCAGCCACCCAACAGGCTACGAGCAGTACTTC
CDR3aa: CASSHPTGYEQYF

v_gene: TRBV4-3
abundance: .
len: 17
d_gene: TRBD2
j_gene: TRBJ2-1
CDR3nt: TGCGCCAGCAGCCAAGCGACTAGCGGGAAGGTTCGGAATGAGCAGTTCTTC
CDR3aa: CASSQATSGKVRNEQFF

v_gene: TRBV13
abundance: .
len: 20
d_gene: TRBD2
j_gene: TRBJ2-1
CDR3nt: TGTGCCAGCAGATCGAGGGTGACTAGCGGGGGCCAGAGCTCCTACAATGAGCAGTTCTTC
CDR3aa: CASRSRVTSGGQSSYNEQFF

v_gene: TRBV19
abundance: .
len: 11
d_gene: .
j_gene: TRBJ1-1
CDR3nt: TGTGCCAGTAAGACGCGGACTGAAGCTTTCTTT
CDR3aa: CASKTRTEAFF

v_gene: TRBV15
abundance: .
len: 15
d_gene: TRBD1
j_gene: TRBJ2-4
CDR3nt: TGTGCCACCAGCAGAGATCCAGGGGGCAAAAACATTCAGTACTTC
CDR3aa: CATSRDPGGKNIQYF

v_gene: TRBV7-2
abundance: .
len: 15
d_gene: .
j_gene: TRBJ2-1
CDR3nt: TGTGCCAGCAGCTTAGCAAGAGGGTCCTACAATGAGCAGTTCTTC
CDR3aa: CASSLARGSYNEQFF

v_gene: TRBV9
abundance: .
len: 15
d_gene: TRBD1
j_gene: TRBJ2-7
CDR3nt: TGTGCCAGCAGCGAGGGGGCAGGGATCACCTACGAGCAGTACTTC
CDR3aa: CASSEGAGITYEQYF

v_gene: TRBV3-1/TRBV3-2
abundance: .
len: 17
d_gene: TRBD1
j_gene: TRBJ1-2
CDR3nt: TGTGCCAGCAGCCAACGGATCTCCCGGGACAGTGCTAATGGCTACACCTTC
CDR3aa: CASSQRISRDSANGYTF

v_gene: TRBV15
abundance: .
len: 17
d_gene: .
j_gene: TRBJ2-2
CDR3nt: TGTGCCACCAGCTTAGGGAAACCGGGGACTTTCACCGGGGAGCTGTTTTTT
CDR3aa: CATSLGKPGTFTGELFF

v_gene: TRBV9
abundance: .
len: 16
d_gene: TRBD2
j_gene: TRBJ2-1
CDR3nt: TGTGCCAGCAGCGTAGCAGCGGGAGGGCCGGTCAATGAGCAGTTCTTC
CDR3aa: CASSVAAGGPVNEQFF

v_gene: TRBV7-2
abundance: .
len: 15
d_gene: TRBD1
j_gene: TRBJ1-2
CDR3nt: TGTGCCAGCAGCTCAGGGGGCTCAGGGATCTATGGCTACACCTTC
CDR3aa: CASSSGGSGIYGYTF

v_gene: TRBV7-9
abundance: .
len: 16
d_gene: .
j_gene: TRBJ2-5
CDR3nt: TGTGCCAGCAGACTAATACGGGGGATCGGACAAGAGACCCAGTACTTC
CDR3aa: CASRLIRGIGQETQYF

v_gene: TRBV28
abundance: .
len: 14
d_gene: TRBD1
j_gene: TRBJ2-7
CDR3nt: TGTGCCAGCAGGCTTGGGAACAGGGGATCCGAGCAGTACTTC
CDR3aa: CASRLGNRGSEQYF

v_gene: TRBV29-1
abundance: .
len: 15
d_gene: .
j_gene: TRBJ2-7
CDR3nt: TGCAGCCCCCCCCAACTAGCTGCAAGAGCCTACGAGCAGTACTTC
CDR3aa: CSPPQLAARAYEQYF

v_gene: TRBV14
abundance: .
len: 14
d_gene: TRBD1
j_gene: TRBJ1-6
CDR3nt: TGTGCCAGCAGCCAAACAGGGGCCAGTTCACCCCTCCACTTT
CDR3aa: CASSQTGASSPLHF

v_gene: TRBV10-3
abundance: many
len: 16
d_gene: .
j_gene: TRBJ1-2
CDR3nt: TGTGCCATCACTTACCGGGAGATGTATCGGGCCTGGGGCTACACCTTC
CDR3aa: CAITYREMYRAWGYTF

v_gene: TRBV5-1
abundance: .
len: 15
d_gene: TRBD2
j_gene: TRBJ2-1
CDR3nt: TGCGCCAGCAGCCCTGGGACTAGCGGGGCCAATGAGCAGTTCTTC
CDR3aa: CASSPGTSGANEQFF

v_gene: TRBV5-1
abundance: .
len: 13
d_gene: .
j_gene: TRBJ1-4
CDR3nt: TGCGCCAGCAGCTTTCAGACAAATGAAAAACTGTTTTTT
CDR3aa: CASSFQTNEKLFF

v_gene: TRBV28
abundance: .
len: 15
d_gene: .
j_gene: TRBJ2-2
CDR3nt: TGTGCCAGCAGCTATACTATACGGGGCACCGGGGAGCTGTTTTTT
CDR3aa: CASSYTIRGTGELFF

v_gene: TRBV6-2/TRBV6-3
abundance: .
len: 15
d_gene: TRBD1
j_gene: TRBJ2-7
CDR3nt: TGTGCCAGCAGTTTCCCAGGGACAGGGAACGGCGAGCAGTACTTC
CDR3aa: CASSFPGTGNGEQYF

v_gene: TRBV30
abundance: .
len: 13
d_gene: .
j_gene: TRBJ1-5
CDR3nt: TGTGCCTGGAGTGGGCAGGGCCGTCAGCCCCAGCATTTT
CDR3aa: CAWSGQGRQPQHF

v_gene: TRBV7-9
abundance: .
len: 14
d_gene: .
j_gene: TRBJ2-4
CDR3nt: TGTGCCAGCAGCTTAGTCCGAGCCAAAAACATTCAGTACTTC
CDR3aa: CASSLVRAKNIQYF

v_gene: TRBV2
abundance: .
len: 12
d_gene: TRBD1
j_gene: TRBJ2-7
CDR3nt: TGTGCCAGCAGTGTTGGGACAGCTAACCGGTACTTC
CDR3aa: CASSVGTANRYF

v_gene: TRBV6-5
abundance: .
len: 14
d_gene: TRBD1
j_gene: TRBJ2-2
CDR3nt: TGTGCCAGCAGTAGAATACAGGGGACCGGGGAGCTGTTTTTT
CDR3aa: CASSRIQGTGELFF

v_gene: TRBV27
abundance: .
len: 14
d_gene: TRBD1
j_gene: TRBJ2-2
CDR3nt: TGTGCCAGCAGCGTCAGGGGGAAAGCCGGGGAGCTGTTTTTT
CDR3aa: CASSVRGKAGELFF

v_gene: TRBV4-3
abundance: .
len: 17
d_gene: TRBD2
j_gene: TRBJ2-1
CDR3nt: TGCGCCAGCAGCCTCGGGACTAGCGGGGGGAGGGGAGATGAGCAGTTCTTC
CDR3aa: CASSLGTSGGRGDEQFF

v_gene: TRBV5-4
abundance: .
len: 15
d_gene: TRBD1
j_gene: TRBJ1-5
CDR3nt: TGTGCCAGCAGCTTGGAGGGACAGCCTAGATCGTCCCAGCATTTT
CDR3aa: CASSLEGQPRSSQHF

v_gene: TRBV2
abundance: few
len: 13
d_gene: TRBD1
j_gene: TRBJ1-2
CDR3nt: TGTGCCAGCAGTGAAAGCGACAGGGCTGGCTACACCTTC
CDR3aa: CASSESDRAGYTF

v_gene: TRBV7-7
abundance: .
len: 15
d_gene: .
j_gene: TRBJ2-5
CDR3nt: TGTGCCAGCAGCTTTAACACCGGGACACAAGAGACCCAGTACTTC
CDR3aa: CASSFNTGTQETQYF

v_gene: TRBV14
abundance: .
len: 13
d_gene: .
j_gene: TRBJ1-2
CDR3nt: TGTGCCAGCAGCCAGGGCAGAACCTATGGCTACACCTTC
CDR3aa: CASSQGRTYGYTF

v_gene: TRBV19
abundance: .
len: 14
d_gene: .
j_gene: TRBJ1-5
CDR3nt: TGTGCCAGTAGTATTAGACAGATCAATCAGCCCCAGCATTTT
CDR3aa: CASSIRQINQPQHF

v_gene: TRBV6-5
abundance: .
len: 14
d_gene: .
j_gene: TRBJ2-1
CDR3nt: TGTGCCAGCAGTTATCGGTATTCCTACAATGAGCAGTTCTTC
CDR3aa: CASSYRYSYNEQFF

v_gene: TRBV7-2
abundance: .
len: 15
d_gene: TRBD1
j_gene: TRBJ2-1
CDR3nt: TGTGCCAGCAGCCAGGGGACAGGTCTATACAATGAGCAGTTCTTC
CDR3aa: CASSQGTGLYNEQFF

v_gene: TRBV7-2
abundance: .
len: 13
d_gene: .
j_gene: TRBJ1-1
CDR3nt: TGTGCCAGCAGCCCTCGACGGGGAGGTGAAGCTTTCTTT
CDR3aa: CASSPRRGGEAFF

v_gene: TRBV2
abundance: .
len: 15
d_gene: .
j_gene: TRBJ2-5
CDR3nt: TGTGCCAGCAGTGAACAGGGGCTGGATCAAGAGACCCAGTACTTC
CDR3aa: CASSEQGLDQETQYF

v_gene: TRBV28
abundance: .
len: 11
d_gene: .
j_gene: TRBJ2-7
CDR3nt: TGTGCCAGCAGACGGACATACGAGCAGTACTTC
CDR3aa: CASRRTYEQYF

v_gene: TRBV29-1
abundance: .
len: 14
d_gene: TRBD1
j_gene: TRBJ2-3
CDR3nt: TGCAGCGTTTTGCCGGGACAGGCGACAGATACGCAGTATTTT
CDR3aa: CSVLPGQATDTQYF

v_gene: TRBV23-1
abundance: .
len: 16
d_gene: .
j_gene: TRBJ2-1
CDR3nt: TGCGCCAGCAGTCAATGGGTAGGGAGCTCCTACAATGAGCAGTTCTTC
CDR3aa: CASSQWVGSSYNEQFF

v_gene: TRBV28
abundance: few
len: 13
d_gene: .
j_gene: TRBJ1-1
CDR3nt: TGTGCCAGCTTAACCAGGGTGGATACTGAAGCTTTCTTT
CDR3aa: CASLTRVDTEAFF

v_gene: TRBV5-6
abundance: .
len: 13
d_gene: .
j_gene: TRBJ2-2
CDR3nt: TGTGCCAGCAGAATCCAGGGGCCCGGGGAGCTGTTTTTT
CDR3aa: CASRIQGPGELFF

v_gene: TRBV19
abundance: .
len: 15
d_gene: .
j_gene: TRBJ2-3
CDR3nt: TGTGCCAGTAGTGCACAGGCTTTAAGCACAGATACGCAGTATTTT
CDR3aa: CASSAQALSTDTQYF

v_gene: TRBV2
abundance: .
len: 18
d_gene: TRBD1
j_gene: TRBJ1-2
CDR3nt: TGTGCCAGCAGTGAACAAGGACAGGTTAACACGTATAACTATGGCTACACCTTC
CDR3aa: CASSEQGQVNTYNYGYTF

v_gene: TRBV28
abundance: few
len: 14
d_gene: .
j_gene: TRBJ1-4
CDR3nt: TGTGCCAGCAGTTTACCCGGGGCTAATGAAAAACTGTTTTTT
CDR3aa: CASSLPGANEKLFF

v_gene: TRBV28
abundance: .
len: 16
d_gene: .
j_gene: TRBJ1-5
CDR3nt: TGTGCCAGCACTTCCGGGACAAAGGGAAGCAATCAGCCCCAGCATTTT
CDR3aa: CASTSGTKGSNQPQHF

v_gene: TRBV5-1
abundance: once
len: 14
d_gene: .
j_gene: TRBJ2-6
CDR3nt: TGCGCCAGCAGCGTCCCTGCTGGGGCCAACGTCCTGACTTTC
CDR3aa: CASSVPAGANVLTF

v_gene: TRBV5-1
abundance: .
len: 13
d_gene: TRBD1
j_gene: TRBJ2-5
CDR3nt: TGCGCCAGCAGTCTGGACAGGGAGGAGACCCAGTACTTC
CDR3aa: CASSLDREETQYF

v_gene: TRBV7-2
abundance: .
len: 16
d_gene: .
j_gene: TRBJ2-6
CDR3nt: TGTGCCAGCAGCTCAGTGACAGGAGCGGGGGCCAACGTCCTGACTTTC
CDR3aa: CASSSVTGAGANVLTF

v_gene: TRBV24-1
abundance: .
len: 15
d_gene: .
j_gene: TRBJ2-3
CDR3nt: TGTGCCACCAGTCCCCGGGGGGCAACTACAGATACGCAGTATTTT
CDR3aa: CATSPRGATTDTQYF

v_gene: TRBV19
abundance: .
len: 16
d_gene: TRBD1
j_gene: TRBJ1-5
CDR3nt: TGTGCCAGTAGTTCTCAATGGGACAGGCAGGATCAGCCCCAGCATTTT
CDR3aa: CASSSQWDRQDQPQHF

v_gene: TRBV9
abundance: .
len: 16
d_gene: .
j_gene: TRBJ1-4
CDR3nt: TGTGCCAGCAGCGTAGGACTCCTGGGAACTAATGAAAAACTGTTTTTT
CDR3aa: CASSVGLLGTNEKLFF

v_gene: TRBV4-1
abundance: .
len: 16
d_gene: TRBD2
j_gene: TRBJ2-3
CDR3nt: TGCGCCAGCAACCCAACCGGGGCGGGGGGCGCGGATACGCAGTATTTT
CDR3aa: CASNPTGAGGADTQYF

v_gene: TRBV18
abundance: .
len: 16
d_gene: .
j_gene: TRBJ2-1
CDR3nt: TGTGCCAGCTCACCAAGGAGTGGGGCAGCCTACAATGAGCAGTTCTTC
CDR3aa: CASSPRSGAAYNEQFF

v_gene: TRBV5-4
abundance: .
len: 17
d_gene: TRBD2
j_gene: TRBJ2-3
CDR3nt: TGTGCCAGCAGCTCATTAGCGGGGGGCCGGAGCACAGATACGCAGTATTTT
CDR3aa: CASSSLAGGRSTDTQYF

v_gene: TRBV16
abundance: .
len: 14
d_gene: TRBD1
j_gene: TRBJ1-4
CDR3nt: TGTGCCAGCAGCCAACAGGGGGTAGAGGAAAAACTGTTTTTT
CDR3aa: CASSQQGVEEKLFF

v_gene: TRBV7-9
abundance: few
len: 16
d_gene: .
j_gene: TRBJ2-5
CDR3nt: TGTGCCAGCAGAACCTACAGGGTGGGCGACCAAGAGACCCAGTACTTC
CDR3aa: CASRTYRVGDQETQYF

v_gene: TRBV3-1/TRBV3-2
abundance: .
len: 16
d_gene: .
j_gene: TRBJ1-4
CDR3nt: TGTGCCAGCAGCCAAGGGAGTGGGGGCGGTCACGAAAAACTGTTTTTT
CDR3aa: CASSQGSGGGHEKLFF

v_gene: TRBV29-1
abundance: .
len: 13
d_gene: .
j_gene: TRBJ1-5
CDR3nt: TGCAGCGTTGTTTCGGGAAGCAATCAGCCCCAGCATTTT
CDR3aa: CSVVSGSNQPQHF

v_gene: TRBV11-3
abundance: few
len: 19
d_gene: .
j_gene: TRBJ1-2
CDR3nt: TGTGCCAGCAGCCCCCGAAAATTAGACACGACGGGAGCGAAGTATGGCTACACCTTC
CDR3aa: CASSPRKLDTTGAKYGYTF

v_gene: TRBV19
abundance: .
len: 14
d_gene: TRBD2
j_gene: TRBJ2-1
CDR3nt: TGTGCCAGTAGCGGACTAGCGGGTCGCAATGAGCAGTTCTTC
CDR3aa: CASSGLAGRNEQFF

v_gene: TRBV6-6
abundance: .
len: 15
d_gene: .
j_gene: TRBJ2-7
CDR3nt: TGTGCCAGCAGTTACCTGACAGGCGGTTCCTACGAGCAGTACTTC
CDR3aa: CASSYLTGGSYEQYF